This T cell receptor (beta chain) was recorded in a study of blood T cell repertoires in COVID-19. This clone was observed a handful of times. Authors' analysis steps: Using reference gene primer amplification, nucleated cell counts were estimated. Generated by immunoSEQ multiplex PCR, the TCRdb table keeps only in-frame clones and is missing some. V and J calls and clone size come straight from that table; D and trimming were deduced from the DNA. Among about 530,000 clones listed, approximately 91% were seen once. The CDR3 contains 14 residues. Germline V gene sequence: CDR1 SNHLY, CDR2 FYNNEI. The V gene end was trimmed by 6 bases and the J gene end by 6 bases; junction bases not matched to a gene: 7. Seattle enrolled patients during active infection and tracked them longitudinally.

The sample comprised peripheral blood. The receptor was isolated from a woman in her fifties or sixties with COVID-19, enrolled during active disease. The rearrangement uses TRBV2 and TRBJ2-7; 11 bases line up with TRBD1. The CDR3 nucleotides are TGTGCCAGCAGCGACGGACAGGGGGCGGTCGAGCAGTACTTC. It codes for CASSDGQGAVEQYF.